This entry lists 20 T cell receptor beta chains sequenced from one sample in a study of blood T cell repertoires in COVID-19. Sequencing used immunoSEQ multiplex PCR; TCRdb keeps in-frame clones, though not all of them. Here the sample spans 50,000 or so clones, around 90% being singletons. Sequencing was performed on peripheral blood. These receptors were obtained from a man between 60 and 75 years old with active COVID-19.

In this sample, this clone turned up once. This sequence joins TRBV28 and TRBJ2-2; D ambiguous. CDR1 is MDHEN, CDR2 SYDVKM, per germline. Trimming took 7 bases from V and 1 from J, leaving 10 bases between them. This CDR3 contains 14 residues. The chain's CDR3 is CASTTRGNTGELFF. The CDR3 coding sequence is TGTGCCAGCACGACCCGAGGGAACACCGGGGAGCTGTTTTTT.

The chain joins TRBV5-1 to TRBJ2-7; 12 bases line up with TRBD1. With 4 bases clipped from V and 0 bases from J, the junction kept 8 bases outside the gene matches. Germline-derived CDR1 and CDR2 are SGHRS and YFSETQ. This CDR3 comprises 17 residues. Here the CDR3 reads CASSQGTGGIGSYEQYF. CDR3 nucleotide sequence: TGCGCCAGCAGCCAAGGGACAGGGGGCATTGGCTCCTACGAGCAGTACTTC.

This sequence joins TRBV28 and TRBJ1-5; TRBD1 is a possible D gene (5 bases). Trimming removed 6 bases from V and 7 bases from J, with 22 bases in between. The V gene's germline CDR1 is MDHEN and CDR2 SYDVKM. CDR3 length: 16 residues. The CDR3 nucleotides read TGTGCCAGCAGCCCTACCTTTTGGAAACCAGGGCAGCCCCAGCATTTT. This codes for CASSPTFWKPGQPQHF. Full variable domain (outside the CDR3, taken from reference TRBV28 and TRBJ1-5): DVKVTQSSRYLVKRTGEKVFLECVQDMDHENMFWYRQDPGLGLRLIYFSYDVKMKEKGDIPEGYSVSREKKERFSLILESASTNQTSMYLCASSPTFWKPGQPQHFGDGTRLSIL.

This chain joins TRBV6-1 and TRBJ1-2; possibly TRBD1 for D (5 bases). The CDR3 is 14 residues long. The germline V gene encodes CDR1 MNHNS and CDR2 SASEGT. Trimming left V 2 bases short and J 7 bases short, with 14 bases between. In DNA, the CDR3 is TGTGCCAGCAGTGAAAGGCGGGGGGTACGTGGCTACACCTTC. The encoded protein is CASSERRGVRGYTF.

The chain combines TRBV30 with TRBJ1-2; 10 bases match TRBD1. This CDR3 spans 15 amino acids. Per germline, CDR1 GTSNPN and CDR2 SVGIG (reference sequence). With 1 base clipped from V and 5 bases from J, the junction kept 7 bases outside the gene matches. CDR3: CAWSGTGTGEYGYTF. CDR3 nucleotide sequence: TGTGCCTGGAGTGGGACCGGGACAGGGGAGTATGGCTACACCTTC.

The V gene is TRBV2, the J gene TRBJ1-2; 7 bases are a match to TRBD1. CDR1 SNHLY and CDR2 FYNNEI come from the germline V gene. J gave up 7 bases and V 2 bases, and 10 bases lay outside the gene matches. The CDR3 runs to 15 residues. The CDR3 sequence: CASSEQTGAYSGYTF. The CDR3 bases are TGTGCCAGCAGTGAACAAACAGGGGCGTACTCTGGCTACACCTTC.

The sample holds one count of this clone. The chain recombines TRBV6-5 with TRBJ2-5, with a weak D call TRBD1 (5 bases). This CDR3 has 15 residues. V lost 5 bases and J 1 base, leaving 14 bases between the germline ends. Germline V gives CDR1 MNHEY, CDR2 SVGAGI. CDR3 DNA: TGTGCCAGCAGTATTCACTTGACAGTCCAAGAGACCCAGTACTTC. Translating it yields CASSIHLTVQETQYF.

J is TRBJ1-3 and V is TRBV5-1; the D gene is possibly TRBD1 (6 bases). The CDR3 totals 15 residues. The V end was cut by 5 bases, the J end by 0 bases, with 12 bases between. Germline CDR1 and CDR2: SGHRS and YFSETQ. CDR3 sequence: CASSPTGFSGNTIYF. The CDR3 region has the DNA TGCGCCAGCAGTCCAACAGGGTTCTCTGGAAACACCATATATTTT.

This clone appeared a few times. V and J are TRBV2 and TRBJ2-1; 14 positions agree with TRBD2. The germline CDR1 and CDR2 sequences are SNHLY and FYNNEI. The CDR3 consists of 15 residues. V was clipped by 9 bases and J by 9 bases; unmatched bases: 10. Here the CDR3 reads CASTQSGLAGVEQFF. The DNA for the CDR3 is TGTGCCAGTACACAGTCGGGACTAGCGGGAGTTGAGCAGTTCTTC.

This clone came up once. V usage is TRBV27 and J usage is TRBJ2-7; 7 bases are shared with TRBD1. This CDR3 contains 15 residues. V trimming: 0 bases; J trimming: 3 bases; junction bases outside the gene matches: 5. Germline assignment: CDR1 MNHEY and CDR2 SMNVEV (reference sequence). CDR3 nucleotides: TGTGCCAGCAGTTTATCTGGGACAGCATACTACGAGCAGTACTTC. It encodes CASSLSGTAYYEQYF.

The gene calls are TRBV4-3 and TRBJ2-1; 12 nucleotides align to TRBD2. CDR3 length: 16 amino acids. Germline trimming cut 0 bases from V and 9 bases from J; bases unmatched to any gene: 6. Germline loops: CDR1 LGHNA, CDR2 YSLEER. CDR3 sequence reads: CASSQERTSGIGEQFF. The CDR3 DNA follows: TGCGCCAGCAGCCAAGAGAGGACTAGCGGGATTGGTGAGCAGTTCTTC.

The V gene is TRBV27, the J gene TRBJ2-7, with TRBD2 as a possible D gene (5 bases). Germline assignment: CDR1 MNHEY and CDR2 SMNVEV (reference sequence). V lost 8 bases to trimming and J lost 0 bases, with 17 bases between them. The CDR3 extends over 15 amino acids. The CDR3 reads CASGIGLPSSYEQYF. In nucleotides, the CDR3 is TGTGCCAGCGGTATCGGACTGCCGTCCTCCTACGAGCAGTACTTC.

This clone was observed once. The J gene is TRBJ2-1, the V gene TRBV28, with TRBD2 identical over 10 bases. From germline, CDR1 is MDHEN and CDR2 SYDVKM. The CDR3 is made up of 15 amino acids. V gave up 1 base and J gave up 7 bases; unmatched junction bases: 4. The CDR3 reads CASSLSSGGRNEQFF. The DNA of the CDR3 is TGTGCCAGCAGTTTATCTAGCGGGGGCCGGAATGAGCAGTTCTTC.

The V call is TRBV18, the J call TRBJ2-1; 10 bases map to TRBD1. Trimming removed 4 bases from V and 5 bases from J; junction bases left unmatched: 5. Germline V gene data show CDR1 as KGHSH and CDR2 as LQKENI. The CDR3 is 15 residues long. For the CDR3, the DNA is TGTGCCAGCTCACAAAGACAGGGGGCGAACAATGAGCAGTTCTTC. This translates into CASSQRQGANNEQFF. Supplemented by reference TRBV18 and TRBJ2-1, the full variable domain reads NAGVMQNPRHLVRRRGQEARLRCSPMKGHSHVYWYRQLPEEGLKFMVYLQKENIIDESGMPKERFSAEFPKEGPSILRIQQVVRGDSAAYFCASSQRQGANNEQFFGPGTRLTVL.

This sequence joins TRBV2 and TRBJ2-7, with 14 bases that match TRBD2. The CDR3 runs 17 residues. From germline, CDR1 is SNHLY and CDR2 FYNNEI. After removal of 7 bases from V and 6 bases from J, the junction contained 14 bases not matched to a gene. The CDR3, as DNA: TGTGCCAGCACCCGAGAGACTAGCGGGAGGGCGGGCTCCGAGCAGTACTTC. Its translation is CASTRETSGRAGSEQYF.

The chain combines TRBV4-1 with TRBJ2-5; 7 nucleotides line up with TRBD2. The CDR3 length is 15 residues. The germline gives CDR1 MGHRA, CDR2 YSYEKL. J gave up 5 bases and V 8 bases, and 14 bases lay outside the gene matches. The chain's CDR3 is CASGSTRLASETQYF. The CDR3 coding sequence is TGCGCCAGCGGTAGCACCCGACTAGCCAGTGAGACCCAGTACTTC.

J is TRBJ1-2 and V is TRBV30; no firm D call. The CDR3 length is 9 residues. Germline values: CDR1 GTSNPN, CDR2 SVGIG (reference sequence). Trimming stripped 2 bases from V and 11 bases from J, with 6 bases between. The CDR3 reads CAWSPPYTF. CDR3 in DNA: TGTGCCTGGAGTCCCCCTTACACCTTC.

The chain uses TRBV2 and TRBJ2-5, with D unclear. The CDR3 loop spans 15 amino acids. Trimming cost V 2 bases and J 2 bases, with 12 bases left between them. CDR1 SNHLY and CDR2 FYNNEI come from the germline V gene. CDR3 amino acids: CASSENSLPQETQYF. CDR3 DNA sequence: TGTGCCAGCAGTGAAAATTCCCTACCTCAAGAGACCCAGTACTTC.

This clone was counted a single time. The rearrangement links TRBV19 to TRBJ2-7, with D possibly matching TRBD1 (6 bases). This CDR3 contains 13 residues. The V and J ends lost 10 bases and 4 bases respectively, with 17 bases between them. Looked up from germline, CDR1 is LNHDA and CDR2 is SQIVND (reference sequence). CDR3 bases: TGTGCCACACGGGACCTGGGACAATACGAGCAGTACTTC. Its protein product is CATRDLGQYEQYF.

CDR3 sequence: CASSLGGGNQPQHF. CDR3 bases: TGTGCCAGCAGCCTCGGGGGGGGGAATCAGCCCCAGCATTTT. The chain joins TRBV2 to TRBJ1-5; weak D call: TRBD1 (5 bases). This CDR3 region has 14 residues. Germline CDR1 is SNHLY and CDR2 is FYNNEI. Trimming removed 6 bases at V and 4 bases at J, with 13 bases between.